This TCR beta chain came from a study of T-cell reconstitution after alpha-beta-depleted transplantation in children. Study-wide findings and caveats: Expanded clones from the graft, numbering several hundred, reportedly supplied alpha-beta T cells about two months after transplant. For some patients, TCRbeta diversity was high at day 60 because of recipient T cells and thymic progenitors that survived. T cells produced anew were the main source of T-cell counts and diversity one year after transplant.

TCRbeta library construction was performed incorporating unique molecular identifiers. TCRdb re-called the PCR reads through MiXCR, storing one row per CDR3 protein. The table shows about 290,000 distinct CDR3 sequences, with just over 7.5% occurring only once. In this sample, this clonotype turned up a few times. Its antigen is unknown. The CDR3 extends over 24 amino acids. Unmatched junction bases numbered 25, after V lost 3 bases and J lost 0 bases. The source of this sequence is a female patient aged 2-15 years who had a stem cell transplant for Fanconi anemia, so the T cells may come from the graft donor. This chain connects TRBV12-3 or TRBV12-4 to TRBJ2-3, with 12 bases lining up with TRBD1. The sample consisted of peripheral blood, taken 360 days after TCRalphabeta/CD19-depleted stem cell transplant. CDR3 loop: CASSFFIGTGGAESSGPSTDTQYF. CDR3 DNA: TGTGCCAGCAGTTTTTTTATCGGGACAGGGGGCGCCGAATCTAGCGGGCCTAGCACAGATACGCAGTATTTT.